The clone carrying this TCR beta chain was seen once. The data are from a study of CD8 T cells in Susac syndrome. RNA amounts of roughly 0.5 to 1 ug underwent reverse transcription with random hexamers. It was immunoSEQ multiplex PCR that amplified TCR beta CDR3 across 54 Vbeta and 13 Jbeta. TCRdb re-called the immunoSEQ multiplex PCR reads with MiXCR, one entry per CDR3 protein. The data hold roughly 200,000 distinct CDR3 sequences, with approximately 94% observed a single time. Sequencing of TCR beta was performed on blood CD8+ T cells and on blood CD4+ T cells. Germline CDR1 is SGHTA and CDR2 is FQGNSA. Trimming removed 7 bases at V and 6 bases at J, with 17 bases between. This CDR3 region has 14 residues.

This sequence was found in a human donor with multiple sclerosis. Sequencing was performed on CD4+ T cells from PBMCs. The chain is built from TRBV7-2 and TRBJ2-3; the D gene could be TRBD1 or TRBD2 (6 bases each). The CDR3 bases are TGTGCCAGCAACCTTAGGGGGGCTGGGGATACGCAGTATTTT. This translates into CASNLRGAGDTQYF.